These 2 T cell receptor beta chains came from one sample sequenced in a study of T-cell memory formation after mild COVID-19. TCRdb processed the 5' RACE reads anew with MiXCR; each CDR3 protein has one entry. In the table there are a few hundred thousand distinct CDR3 sequences, approximately 8.4% of which are singletons. Sample: PBMCs or a T cell subset sorted from them (not recorded which). These receptor sequences come from a man aged 18 to 29 who had mild COVID-19 (a few samples of this study predate the infection). Cell type and time point are not known.

The chain recombines TRBV4-3 with TRBJ2-7; TRBD1 matches at 8 bases. The CDR3 loop spans 16 amino acids. Per germline, CDR1 LGHNA and CDR2 YSLEER. Unmatched junction bases numbered 9, after V lost 3 bases and J lost 2 bases. The CDR3 reads CASSQNWDRFAYEQYF. As DNA, the CDR3 is TGCGCCAGCAGCCAGAACTGGGACAGGTTCGCCTACGAGCAGTACTTC.

This clonotype was recorded many times. V and J are TRBV2 and TRBJ1-1; a weak D match, TRBD1 (5 bases). The CDR3 contains 14 residues. Trimming pared 6 bases from V and 7 bases from J, leaving 18 bases between. The germline V gene encodes CDR1 SNHLY and CDR2 FYNNEI. CDR3 region: CASRAQTLGDEAFF. The DNA of the CDR3 is TGTGCCAGCAGGGCGCAAACTCTGGGGGATGAAGCTTTCTTT. Full variable domain (rest looked up from reference TRBV2 and TRBJ1-1): EPEVTQTPSHQVTQMGQEVILRCVPISNHLYFYWYRQILGQKVEFLVSFYNNEISEKSEIFDDQFSVERPDGSNFTLKIRSTKLEDSAMYFCASRAQTLGDEAFFGQGTRLTVV.